This TCR beta chain originates from a study of shared clonotypes between healthy human individuals. Study results and caveats: Only a few donors were included, so the genetic and exposure-history diversity represented was limited.

Details on this clone: Its specificity is not known.

All donors were healthy HIV-negative adults lacking recent acute infections or vaccinations. This CDR3 has 17 amino acids. Germline CDR1 is MDHEN and CDR2 is SYDVKM. The germline V and J ends were trimmed by 6 bases and 5 bases, with 26 bases remaining between them. The table came from immunoSEQ multiplex PCR; TCRdb's copy has only in-frame clones and leaves some out. In the table there are 900,000 to 1,200,000 clones, 78% of which are singletons. This sequence was found in a man between 18 and 29 years old in good health. Some clones in this sample may be carry-over from other donors' samples. This chain links TRBV28 with TRBJ2-7; tentatively, D is TRBD1 (7 bases). The specimen sequenced was memory CD4+ T cells from PBMCs. The sample's subset: CD45RA-negative fraction. CDR3 residues: CASRDGGTVEGADEQYF. The CDR3 nucleotides are TGTGCCAGCAGAGACGGAGGGACAGTGGAGGGAGCCGACGAGCAGTACTTC.